Listed here are 11 T cell receptor beta chains from one sample, sequenced in a study of T cells in Graves' hyperthyroidism and ophthalmopathy. The source material, RNA transcripts, was used to amplify TCR beta CDR3 regions. The primer set for the first-round RT-PCR of the TCR CDR3 was HTBI. Each CDR3 protein is one row after TCRdb ran MiXCR on the multiplex PCR reads. In the table there are 360,000 or so distinct CDR3 sequences, around 18% of which are singletons. The sequenced material came from blood. These receptor sequences come from a middle-aged woman with Graves' ophthalmopathy.

In this sample, this clonotype turned up many times. This chain uses TRBV20-1 with TRBJ2-7, with 7 bases matching TRBD1. Germline loops: CDR1 DFQATT, CDR2 SNEGSKA (reference sequence). The trim removed 6 bases at V and 3 bases at J, leaving 2 bases unmatched. This CDR3 spans 11 amino acids. CDR3 region: CSANRGYEQYF. The CDR3 bases are TGCAGTGCAAACAGGGGCTACGAGCAGTACTTC.

This clonotype was detected many times. The chain carries TRBV27 and TRBJ1-2, with D perhaps TRBD1 (6 bases). Trimming took 1 base from V and 6 from J, leaving 9 bases between them. This CDR3 has 13 amino acids. Germline V lookup: CDR1 MNHEY, CDR2 SMNVEV (reference sequence). The CDR3 here is CASSLYREHGYTF. As DNA, the CDR3 is TGTGCCAGCAGTTTATACAGGGAGCATGGCTACACCTTC.

This clonotype came up many times. The V call is TRBV20-1, the J call TRBJ1-1; 9 bases align to TRBD1. CDR3 length equals 13 residues. V gave up 5 bases and J gave up 5 bases; unmatched junction bases: 6. Per germline, CDR1 DFQATT and CDR2 SNEGSKA (reference sequence). The CDR3 bases are TGCAGTGCTGACAGGGGGGTTAAGACTGAAGCTTTCTTT. This encodes CSADRGVKTEAFF.

This clonotype is a singleton in its sample. V is TRBV19 and J is TRBJ2-2, with 10 nucleotides matching TRBD2. Trimming took 7 bases from V and 3 from J; bases not matched to a gene: 5. The CDR3 contains 15 residues. Per the germline V gene, CDR1 is LNHDA and CDR2 is SQIVND (reference sequence). The CDR3 loop is CASILSGRYTGELFF. The CDR3 nucleotides are TGTGCCAGTATCCTTAGCGGGAGGTACACCGGGGAGCTGTTTTTT.

This clonotype was counted many times. The genes are TRBV13 and TRBJ2-5; the D is unclear. V was pared by 3 bases and J by 0 bases, with 2 bases between. The germline V gene has CDR1 PRHDT and CDR2 FYEKMQ (reference sequence). This CDR3 is built from 12 residues. The CDR3 coding sequence is TGTGCCAGCAGCTTCGACCAAGAGACCCAGTACTTC. This gives the protein CASSFDQETQYF.

This clonotype was seen repeatedly, ten times or more. The gene calls are TRBV28 and TRBJ2-5, with 11 bases aligning to TRBD2. CDR1 and CDR2 (germline): MDHEN, SYDVKM. With 5 bases clipped from V and 2 bases from J, the junction kept 7 bases outside the gene matches. The CDR3 contains 16 residues. Here the CDR3 reads CASSPLLAGEQETQYF. As DNA, the CDR3 is TGTGCCAGCAGTCCCCTACTAGCGGGAGAACAAGAGACCCAGTACTTC.

This clonotype was seen repeatedly, ten times or more. The chain is built from TRBV9 and TRBJ2-7, with no clear D. Germline V CDR1 and CDR2: SGDLS, YYNGEE. V was shortened by 0 bases and J by 3 bases, with 13 bases between the two germline ends. The CDR3 is made up of 15 amino acids. The CDR3 DNA sequence: TGTGCCAGCAGCGTAGGAGCCGGAGCCTACTACGAGCAGTACTTC. Encoded protein: CASSVGAGAYYEQYF.

This clonotype appeared many times. The chain recombines TRBV6-1 with TRBJ2-2; D might be TRBD2 (5 bases). The V end was cut by 6 bases, the J end by 4 bases, with 21 bases between. Germline V gives CDR1 MNHNS, CDR2 SASEGT. The CDR3 loop spans 17 amino acids. The CDR3 loop reads CASSPNTWELATGELFF. DNA of the CDR3: TGTGCCAGCAGCCCCAACACATGGGAGTTGGCCACCGGGGAGCTGTTTTTT.

This clonotype appeared many times. This rearrangement joins TRBV5-1 to TRBJ1-1; D is unresolved. Trimming took off 1 base at V and 7 bases at J, with 11 bases between the two ends. The CDR3 is 13 amino acids. CDR1 is SGHRS and CDR2 is YFSETQ in the germline V gene. Here the CDR3 reads CASSLFQRNEAFF. In nucleotides, the CDR3 is TGCGCCAGCAGCTTGTTCCAGAGAAATGAAGCTTTCTTT.

There are a few counts of this clonotype. V is TRBV20-1 and J is TRBJ1-1, with D possibly TRBD1 on 5 matching bases. Germline values: CDR1 DFQATT, CDR2 SNEGSKA (reference sequence). The CDR3 is made up of 11 amino acids. The germline V and J ends were trimmed by 7 bases and 7 bases, with 13 bases remaining between them. The CDR3 protein is CSGTKRDEAFF. Written as DNA, the CDR3 is TGCAGTGGGACAAAACGGGATGAAGCTTTCTTT.

This clonotype was counted many times. The genes are TRBV28 and TRBJ1-1, with D unclear. The CDR3 length is 12 residues. The ends were cut back, 5 bases at V and 13 bases at J, with 17 bases in the middle. Germline assignment: CDR1 MDHEN and CDR2 SYDVKM. CDR3 protein: CASSLRGHVVFF. The CDR3 DNA reads TGTGCCAGCAGTCTCCGGGGTCATGTGGTTTTCTTT.